This T cell receptor (beta chain) appears in the sequencing data of a study of T cell repertoires in cytomegalovirus infection. Across the whole study: Evidence of both CMV infection and a matching HLA type came from public TCR beta signatures.

Notes on the study in general: In two of eight donors, the top clonotype was HLA-C-restricted CMV-specific. Using cumulative public TCR beta family frequency, the authors identified those who carried CMV together with the relevant HLA.

TCRdb reprocessed the reads via MiXCR and lists one record per CDR3 protein. Here the sample spans about 200,000 distinct CDR3 sequences, about a tenth being singletons. This clonotype was counted ten times or more. The antigen is not known. Germline CDR1 reads SGHVS; CDR2 reads FQNEAQ. The CDR3 sequence is 17 residues long. The ends lost 1 base at V and 2 bases at J; junction bases unmatched: 9. The chain combines TRBV7-8 with TRBJ2-3; 7 bases match TRBD2. The sample taken for sequencing was PBMCs. This TCR was recovered from a human donor in good health (CMV status not recorded). Some clones in this sample may be carry-over from other donors' samples. Here the CDR3 DNA reads TGTGCCAGCAGCTTAGAGTGGCTAGCGGCCGACACAGATACGCAGTATTTT. This translates into CASSLEWLAADTDTQYF. Together with reference TRBV7-8 and TRBJ2-3, the CDR3 gives the full variable domain: GAGVSQSPRYKVAKRGQDVALRCDPISGHVSLFWYQQALGQGPEFLTYFQNEAQLDKSGLPSDRFFAERPEGSVSTLKIQRTQQEDSAVYLCASSLEWLAADTDTQYFGPGTRLTVL.